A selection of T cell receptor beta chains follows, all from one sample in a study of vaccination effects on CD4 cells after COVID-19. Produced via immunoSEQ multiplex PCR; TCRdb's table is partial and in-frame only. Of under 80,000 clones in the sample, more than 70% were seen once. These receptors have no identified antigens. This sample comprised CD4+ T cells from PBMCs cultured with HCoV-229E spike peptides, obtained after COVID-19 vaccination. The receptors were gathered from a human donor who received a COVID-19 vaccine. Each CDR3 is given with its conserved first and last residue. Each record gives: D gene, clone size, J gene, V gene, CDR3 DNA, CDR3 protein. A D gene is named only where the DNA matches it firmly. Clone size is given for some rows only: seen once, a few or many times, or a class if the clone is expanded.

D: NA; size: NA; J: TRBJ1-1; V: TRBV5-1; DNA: TGCGCCAGCAGCTCGAGTCCAGGTAGCACTGAAGCTTTCTTT; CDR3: CASSSSPGSTEAFF
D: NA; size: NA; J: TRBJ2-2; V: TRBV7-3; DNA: TGTGCCAGCAGCTTATCTAGAGACACCGGGGAGCTGTTTTTT; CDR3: CASSLSRDTGELFF
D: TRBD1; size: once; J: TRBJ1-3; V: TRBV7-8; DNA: TGTGCCAGCAGCTCTGAACCGGGACAGGGACCTGGAAACACCATATATTTT; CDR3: CASSSEPGQGPGNTIYF
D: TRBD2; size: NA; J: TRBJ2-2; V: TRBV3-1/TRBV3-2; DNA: TGTGCCAGCAGCCGCGGACTAGCGAGCCGGGAGCTGTTTTTT; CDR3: CASSRGLASRELFF
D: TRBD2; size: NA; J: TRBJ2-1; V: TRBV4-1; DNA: TGCGCCAGCAGCCAAGTACTAGCGGGGCTCCTCTACAATGAGCAGTTCTTC; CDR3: CASSQVLAGLLYNEQFF
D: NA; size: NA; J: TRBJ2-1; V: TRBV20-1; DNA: TGCAGTGCTAGTGAAACACAGAGCTCCTACAATGAGCAGTTCTTC; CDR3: CSASETQSSYNEQFF
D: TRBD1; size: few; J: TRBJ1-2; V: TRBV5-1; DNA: TGCGCCAGCAGCTTATCCGGGACAGGCTATGGCTACACCTTC; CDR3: CASSLSGTGYGYTF
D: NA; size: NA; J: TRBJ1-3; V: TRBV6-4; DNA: TGTGCCAGCAGTGACTCGGCCCAGGGTTATTCGATCTCTGGAAACACCATATATTTT; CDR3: CASSDSAQGYSISGNTIYF
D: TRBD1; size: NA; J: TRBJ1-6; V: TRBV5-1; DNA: TGCGCCAGCAGCTTGGCCCCAGGGACAGAGCTTTCACCCCTCCACTTT; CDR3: CASSLAPGTELSPLHF
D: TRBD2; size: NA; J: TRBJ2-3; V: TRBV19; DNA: TGTGCCAGTAGTCGGGGTGGGACTAGAATTTTCGCAGATACGCAGTATTTT; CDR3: CASSRGGTRIFADTQYF
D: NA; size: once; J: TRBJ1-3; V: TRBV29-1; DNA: TGCAGCGTCGGGGTGGCAGGGATTCACTCTGGAAACACCATATATTTT; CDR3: CSVGVAGIHSGNTIYF
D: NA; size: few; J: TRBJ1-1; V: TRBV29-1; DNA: TGCAGCGTTGTAAGGCGCCAAGGTAACACTGAAGCTTTCTTT; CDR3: CSVVRRQGNTEAFF
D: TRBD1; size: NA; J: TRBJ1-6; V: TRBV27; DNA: TGTGCCAGCGGATCCTCTAGGGACAGAAACTATAATTCACCCCTCCACTTT; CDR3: CASGSSRDRNYNSPLHF
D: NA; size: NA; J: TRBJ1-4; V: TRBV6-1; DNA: TGTGCCAGCAGTGAAGCGCCATGGGGGGGCGGGGAAAAACTGTTTTTT; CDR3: CASSEAPWGGGEKLFF
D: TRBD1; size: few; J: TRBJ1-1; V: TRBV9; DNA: TGTGCCAGCAGCGCTCCGACAGGGGGGAACACTGAAGCTTTCTTT; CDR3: CASSAPTGGNTEAFF
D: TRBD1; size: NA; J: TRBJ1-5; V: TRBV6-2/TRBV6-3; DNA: TGTGCCAGCAGTCCCTCCGGGACAGGGAACAATCAGCCCCAGCATTTT; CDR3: CASSPSGTGNNQPQHF
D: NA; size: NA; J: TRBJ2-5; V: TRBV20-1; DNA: TGCAGTGTATCGTACCAAGAGACCCAGTACTTC; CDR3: CSVSYQETQYF
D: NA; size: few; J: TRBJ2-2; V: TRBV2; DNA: TGTGCCAGCAGTGGCTCAGGGGGGTTCGGGGAGCTGTTTTTT; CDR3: CASSGSGGFGELFF
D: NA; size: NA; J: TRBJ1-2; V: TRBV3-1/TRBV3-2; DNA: TGTGCCAGCAGCCAAGATGGGAGAAGGGCCACCTTC; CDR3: CASSQDGRRATF
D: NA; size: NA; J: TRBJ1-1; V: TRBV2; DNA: TGTGCCAGCAGTATGAGGGGGAACACTGAAGCTTTCTTT; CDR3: CASSMRGNTEAFF
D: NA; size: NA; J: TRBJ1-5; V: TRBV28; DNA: TGTGCCAGCAGTTTATTGCAAATGGGGAATCAGCCCCAGCATTTT; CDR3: CASSLLQMGNQPQHF
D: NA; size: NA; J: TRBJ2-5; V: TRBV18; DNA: TGTGCCAGTAAACCGGGACTTCAAGAGACCCAGTACTTC; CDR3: CASKPGLQETQYF
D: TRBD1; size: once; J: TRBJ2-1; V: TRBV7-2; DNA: TGTGCCAGCAGCCTGGGACAGAATAATGAGCAGTTCTTC; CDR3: CASSLGQNNEQFF
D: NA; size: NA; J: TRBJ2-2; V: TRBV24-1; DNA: TGTGCCACCAGTGACAAACAGGGTATTAGGACCGGGGAGCTGTTTTTT; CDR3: CATSDKQGIRTGELFF
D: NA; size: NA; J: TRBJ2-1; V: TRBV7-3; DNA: TGTGCCAGCAGCTCCCAACCGGGGGCGCCGGGTGAGCAGTTCTTC; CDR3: CASSSQPGAPGEQFF
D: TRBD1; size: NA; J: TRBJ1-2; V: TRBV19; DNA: TGTGCCAGTACTCCCGGACAGGGATCGAGCGGCTACACCTTC; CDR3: CASTPGQGSSGYTF
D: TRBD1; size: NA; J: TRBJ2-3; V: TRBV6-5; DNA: TGTGCCAGCACCCCCGGGGACAGGGATCGGGATACGCAGTATTTT; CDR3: CASTPGDRDRDTQYF
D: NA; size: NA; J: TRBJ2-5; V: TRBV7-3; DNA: TGTGCCAGCAGCTTAGTGGCAGGGGAAGAGACCCAGTACTTC; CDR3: CASSLVAGEETQYF
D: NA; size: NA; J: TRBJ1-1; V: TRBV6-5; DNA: TGTGCCAGCAGTTACGAGTCTGTTAGGGCTGAAGCTTTCTTT; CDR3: CASSYESVRAEAFF
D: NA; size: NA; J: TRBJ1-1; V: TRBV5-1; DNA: TGCGCCAGCAGCTTGCATGGAAAGGACACTGAAGCTTTCTTT; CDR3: CASSLHGKDTEAFF
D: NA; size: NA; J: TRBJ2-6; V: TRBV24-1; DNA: TGTGCCACCAGTGACCCAGGGGCTGGGGCCAACGTCCTGACTTTC; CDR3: CATSDPGAGANVLTF
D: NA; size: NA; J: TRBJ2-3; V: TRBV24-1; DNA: TGTGCCACGGCTCTGGCCGCTAGCACAGATACGCAGTATTTT; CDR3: CATALAASTDTQYF
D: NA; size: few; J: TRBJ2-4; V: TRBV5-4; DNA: TGTGCCAGCAGCTTGGCGGCAGCCGGGGGCAAAAACATTCAGTACTTC; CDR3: CASSLAAAGGKNIQYF
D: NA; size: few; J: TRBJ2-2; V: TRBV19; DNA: TGTGCCAGTAGTAGGGGCCAGCCCGGGGAGCTGTTTTTT; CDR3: CASSRGQPGELFF
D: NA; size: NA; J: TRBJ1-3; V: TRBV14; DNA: TGTGCCAGCAGCAGTGGTGGTGCCATATATTTT; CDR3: CASSSGGAIYF
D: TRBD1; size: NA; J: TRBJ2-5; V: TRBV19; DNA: TGTGCCAGTAGCGACTCAGGGGGCTGGGAGACCCAGTACTTC; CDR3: CASSDSGGWETQYF
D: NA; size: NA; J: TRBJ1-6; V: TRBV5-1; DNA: TGCGCCAGCAGCTTGGGGGCTACAGCACTCCGGGATTCACCCCTCCACTTT; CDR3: CASSLGATALRDSPLHF
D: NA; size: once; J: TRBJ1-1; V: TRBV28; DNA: TGTGCCAGCAGTTTATTCTATAGCGGGCCGAATCGGGATGAAGCTTTCTTT; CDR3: CASSLFYSGPNRDEAFF
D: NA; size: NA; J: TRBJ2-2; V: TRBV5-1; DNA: TGCGCCAGCAGTCGTCGGGACACCGGGGAGCTGTTTTTT; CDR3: CASSRRDTGELFF
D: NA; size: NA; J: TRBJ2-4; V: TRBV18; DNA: TGTGCCAGCTCACCACAGGGAAAGGGCGTAGCCAAAAACATTCAGTACTTC; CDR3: CASSPQGKGVAKNIQYF